The 24 T cell receptor beta chains below all came from one sample that was sequenced in a study of T cells in tumors after PD-1 blockade. Method: immunoSEQ multiplex PCR; TCRdb's copy keeps in-frame clones and lacks some. Of around 14,000 clones in the sample, roughly 70% were seen once. This specimen consisted of tumor tissue, obtained after anti-PD-1 treatment. These receptors were taken from a human donor with cutaneous squamous cell carcinoma.

This clone occurred once. The V gene is TRBV7-3, the J gene TRBJ2-7; maybe TRBD1 (5 bases). The germline V gene has CDR1 SGHTA and CDR2 FQGTGA. The V end lost 1 base, the J end lost 3 bases, and 13 bases lay between the germline ends. The CDR3 sequence is 15 residues long. This CDR3 reads CASSLIGREHYEQYF. CDR3 sequence (DNA): TGTGCCAGCAGCTTAATTGGCAGGGAACACTACGAGCAGTACTTC.

The chain employs TRBV30 and TRBJ2-3, with TRBD2 identical over 14 bases. The V and J ends lost 2 bases and 9 bases, in that order; junction bases with no gene match: 10. CDR1 is GTSNPN, CDR2 SVGIG, per germline (reference sequence). The CDR3 is 16 residues long. The CDR3 loop is CAWSIPGTSGGGTQYF. The CDR3 DNA reads as TGTGCCTGGAGTATACCCGGGACTAGCGGGGGAGGCACGCAGTATTTT.

The J gene is TRBJ2-6, the V gene TRBV4-2, with TRBD2 matching 11 bases. V lost 0 bases, J lost 3 bases, and 1 base stayed unmatched. The CDR3 runs to 17 residues. Per germline, CDR1 LGHNA and CDR2 YNFKEQ. The CDR3 DNA reads TGTGCCAGCAGCCAAGATACTAGCGGGGGTGGGGCCAACGTCCTGACTTTC. Translation: CASSQDTSGGGANVLTF.

This chain joins TRBV7-8 and TRBJ2-7; TRBD2 is a possible D gene (5 bases). V gave up 3 bases and J gave up 2 bases, with 8 bases separating them. The CDR3 contains 13 residues. Germline assignment: CDR1 SGHVS and CDR2 FQNEAQ. The CDR3 nucleotides read TGTGCCAGCAGCTTCGGGGAGACCTACGAGCAGTACTTC. It specifies CASSFGETYEQYF.

V usage is TRBV27 and J usage is TRBJ2-3; 8 positions agree with TRBD1. Germline V lookup: CDR1 MNHEY, CDR2 SMNVEV (reference sequence). This CDR3 has 14 residues. Trimming cost V 4 bases and J 2 bases; bases outside gene matches: 2. CDR3 amino acids: CASSSGGSTDTQYF. The CDR3 nucleotides are TGTGCCAGCAGTTCAGGGGGCTCCACAGATACGCAGTATTTT.

The V call is TRBV15, the J call TRBJ1-2, with D unresolved. Germline CDR1 LNHNV, CDR2 YYDKDF (reference sequence). V lost 8 bases and J 8 bases, leaving 18 bases between the germline ends. The CDR3 spans 13 residues. In DNA, the CDR3 is TGTGCCACCGGAATCGGTACATTGAGGGGCTACACCTTC. This sequence encodes CATGIGTLRGYTF.

The chain employs TRBV4-3 and TRBJ2-3; a possible D gene is TRBD2 (5 bases). There are 15 residues in the CDR3. Between the trimmed V and J ends, which lost 0 bases and 4 bases, there was a span of 11 bases. CDR1 and CDR2 (germline): LGHNA, YSLEER. This chain's CDR3 is CASSQDLAGSDTQYF. For the CDR3, the DNA is TGCGCCAGCAGCCAAGATCTGGCGGGCTCAGATACGCAGTATTTT.

With respect to this clone: It may be a read error: a sequence one base away is much more abundant. The sample has other DNA sequences that encode this CDR3 too. The chain employs TRBV9 and TRBJ2-7; 7 bases are a match to TRBD1. V gave up 4 bases and J gave up 2 bases; unmatched junction bases: 3. Looked up from germline, CDR1 is SGDLS and CDR2 is YYNGEE. The CDR3 totals 13 residues. The CDR3 DNA is TGTGCCAGCAGCAGCCAGGGGGCCTACGAGCAGTACTTC. Residues: CASSSQGAYEQYF.

The chain couples TRBV3-1 (or the pseudogene TRBV3-2) to TRBJ1-2; D not resolved. Deletions cut 2 bases from V and 2 bases from J, with 9 bases between. From germline, CDR1 is LGHDT and CDR2 YNNKEL (reference sequence). This CDR3 contains 14 residues. The CDR3 nucleotides read TGTGCCAGCAGCCAATCGGGGTTCAACTATGGCTACACCTTC. This codes for CASSQSGFNYGYTF.

The table lists this clone with a few counts. The chain recombines TRBV5-1 with TRBJ1-2; TRBD1 matches 8 bases. CDR3 length equals 13 residues. J lost 7 bases, V lost 9 bases, and 11 bases had no gene match. Germline CDR1 and CDR2: SGHRS and YFSETQ. The DNA for the CDR3 is TGCGCCACCTCAGGGGGCGAGGGTTTTGGCTACACCTTC. This gives the protein CATSGGEGFGYTF.

The CDR3 here is CASSAGQGQNTGELFF. CDR3 nucleotides: TGTGCCAGCAGCGCCGGACAGGGGCAGAACACCGGGGAGCTGTTTTTT. The chain is built from TRBV7-6 and TRBJ2-2; 9 nucleotides line up with TRBD1. V lost 5 bases and J lost 1; bases outside the gene matches: 5. Germline assignment: CDR1 SGHVS and CDR2 FNYEAQ. The CDR3 has 16 residues.

Sample share makes this clone medium-sized. The chain employs TRBV7-9 and TRBJ1-5, with D hard to call. V was pared by 1 base and J by 9 bases, with 19 bases between. Germline V gives CDR1 SEHNR, CDR2 FQNEAQ (reference sequence). This CDR3 has 16 residues. CDR3 bases: TGTGCCAGCAGCTTAGGAGTCGGGCAAAGGGCAGCGCCCCAGCATTTT. Translated, it gives CASSLGVGQRAAPQHF.

This clone has a handful of counts. The rearrangement joins TRBV6-5 to TRBJ2-7, with D perhaps TRBD2 (5 bases). The CDR3 has 14 residues. Germline CDR1 reads MNHEY; CDR2 reads SVGAGI. V lost 10 bases, J lost 3 bases, and 19 bases lay in between. The CDR3 spells CAIGVDTTNYEQYF. Written as DNA, the CDR3 is TGTGCCATCGGCGTTGACACGACTAACTACGAGCAGTACTTC.

The V gene is TRBV28, the J gene TRBJ1-1; no clear D gene. Per the germline V gene, CDR1 is MDHEN and CDR2 is SYDVKM. Between the trimmed V and J ends, which lost 7 bases and 3 bases, there was a span of 9 bases. The CDR3 runs 12 residues. Here the CDR3 reads CASNNGYTEAFF. In DNA form, the CDR3 reads TGTGCCAGCAATAATGGTTACACTGAAGCTTTCTTT.

This clone has just a few counts. This sequence joins TRBV15 and TRBJ2-1, with 12 bases fitting TRBD2. CDR3 size: 18 residues. In germline, CDR1 is LNHNV, CDR2 YYDKDF (reference sequence). The V segment lost 1 base and the J segment 7 bases; nucleotides outside the gene matches: 11. The chain's CDR3 is CATSRVVATSGSGNEQFF. CDR3 coding DNA: TGTGCCACCAGCAGAGTGGTTGCGACTAGCGGGAGTGGAAATGAGCAGTTCTTC.

The chain carries TRBV19 and TRBJ1-2, with a tentative D call TRBD1 (5 bases). V lost 10 bases and J 4 bases, leaving 19 bases between the germline ends. CDR1 and CDR2 from the germline V gene are LNHDA and SQIVND (reference sequence). The CDR3 runs to 14 residues. The CDR3 DNA sequence: TGTGCCACCCGACCCGGGCAGGGTGGCTATGGCTACACCTTC. Its translation: CATRPGQGGYGYTF. Looking up the rest from reference TRBV19 and TRBJ1-2 gives the full variable domain: DGGITQSPKYLFRKEGQNVTLSCEQNLNHDAMYWYRQDPGQGLRLIYYSQIVNDFQKGDIAEGYSVSREKKESFPLTVTSAQKNPTAFYLCATRPGQGGYGYTFGSGTRLTVV.

By share of the sample, this clone is medium-sized. The chain recombines TRBV24-1 with TRBJ2-1; 11 bases line up with TRBD2. Germline trimming cut 1 base from V and 4 bases from J; bases unmatched to any gene: 2. This CDR3 spans 16 amino acids. Germline CDR1 is KGHDR and CDR2 is SFDVKD. CDR3 loop: CATSDFGLAGYNEQFF. CDR3 nucleotide sequence: TGTGCCACCAGTGATTTCGGACTAGCGGGTTACAATGAGCAGTTCTTC.

This chain uses TRBV14 with TRBJ1-2, with unresolved D. The CDR3 is 13 residues long. V gave up 1 base and J gave up 8 bases, with 11 bases separating them. CDR1 SGHDN and CDR2 FVKESK come from the germline V gene. In nucleotides, the CDR3 is TGTGCCAGCAGCCAAGGGACGGAGAGCGGCTACACCTTC. Translating gives CASSQGTESGYTF.

The V gene is TRBV28, the J gene TRBJ2-3, with no clear D. The CDR3 runs 12 residues. Per the germline V gene, CDR1 is MDHEN and CDR2 is SYDVKM. Trimming cost V 6 bases and J 9 bases, with 13 bases left between them. The CDR3 here is CASRLDPDTQYF. The CDR3 bases are TGTGCCAGCAGACTGGATCCTGACACGCAGTATTTT.

This chain joins TRBV13 and TRBJ2-5; D is unresolved. V was cut by 0 bases and J by 1 base, with 9 bases left in between. The CDR3 is made up of 15 amino acids. Germline V gives CDR1 PRHDT, CDR2 FYEKMQ (reference sequence). The CDR3 DNA reads as TGTGCCAGCAGCTTAGGCCCGAAGTCCCAAGAGACCCAGTACTTC. Translation: CASSLGPKSQETQYF. Using reference TRBV13 and TRBJ2-5 for the parts outside the CDR3, the full variable domain is AAGVIQSPRHLIKEKRETATLKCYPIPRHDTVYWYQQGPGQDPQFLISFYEKMQSDKGSIPDRFSAQQFSDYHSELNMSSLELGDSALYFCASSLGPKSQETQYFGPGTRLLVL.

The chain links TRBV5-8 to TRBJ2-7; TRBD2 matches at 14 bases. The germline gives CDR1 SGHTS, CDR2 YDEGEE. This CDR3 has 17 amino acids. Unmatched junction bases numbered 6, after V lost 4 bases and J lost 0 bases. The CDR3 bases are TGTGCCAGCAGCCCAGGGACTAGCGGGGGTTACTCCTACGAGCAGTACTTC. Protein sequence: CASSPGTSGGYSYEQYF. Using reference TRBV5-8 and TRBJ2-7 for the parts outside the CDR3, the full variable domain is EAGVTQSPTHLIKTRGQQATLRCSPISGHTSVYWYQQALGLGLQFLLWYDEGEERNRGNFPPRFSGRQFPNYSSELNVNALELEDSALYLCASSPGTSGGYSYEQYFGPGTRLTVT.

The CDR3 DNA is TGCAGTGCTAGTGACAGGGGGCTCCAATACGAGCAGTACTTC. Protein product: CSASDRGLQYEQYF. This chain connects TRBV20-1 to TRBJ2-7; 10 bases are a match to TRBD1. V shed 3 bases, J shed 4 bases, and the junction held 6 bases outside the gene matches. Germline V gene lookup returns CDR1 DFQATT and CDR2 SNEGSKA (reference sequence). The CDR3 totals 14 residues.

This rearrangement joins TRBV27 to TRBJ1-1; D perhaps matches TRBD1 (6 bases). This CDR3 has 16 residues. V was cut by 1 base and J by 5 bases, with 17 bases left in between. Germline V gene lookup returns CDR1 MNHEY and CDR2 SMNVEV (reference sequence). The CDR3 bases are TGTGCCAGCAGTTTATGGAGTCAAACAAGGGGGACTGAAGCTTTCTTT. As protein: CASSLWSQTRGTEAFF.

V gene TRBV14 combines with J gene TRBJ1-5, with D uncertain. Germline lookup yields CDR1 SGHDN and CDR2 FVKESK. V was cut by 0 bases and J by 5 bases, with 5 bases left in between. This CDR3 contains 13 residues. The CDR3 sequence is CASSQDRDQPQHF. The DNA for the CDR3 is TGTGCCAGCAGCCAAGATAGAGATCAGCCCCAGCATTTT.